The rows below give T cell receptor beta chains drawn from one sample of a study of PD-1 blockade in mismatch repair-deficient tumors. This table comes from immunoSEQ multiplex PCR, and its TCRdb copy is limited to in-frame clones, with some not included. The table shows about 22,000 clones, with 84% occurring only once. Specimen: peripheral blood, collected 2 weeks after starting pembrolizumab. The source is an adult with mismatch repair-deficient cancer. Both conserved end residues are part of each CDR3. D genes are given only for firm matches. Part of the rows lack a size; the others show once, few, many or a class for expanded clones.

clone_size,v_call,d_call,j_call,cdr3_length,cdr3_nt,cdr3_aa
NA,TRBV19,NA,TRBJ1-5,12,TGTGCCAGTAGGTGGGTGGGTCAGCCCCAGCATTTT,CASRWVGQPQHF
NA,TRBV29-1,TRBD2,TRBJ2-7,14,TGCAGCGCCTGTAATCGGGGACTAGTTTACGAGCAGTACTTC,CSACNRGLVYEQYF
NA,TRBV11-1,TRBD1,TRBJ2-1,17,TGTGCCAGCAGGGGACAGGGGGCTGGGAGCTCCTACAATGAGCAGTTCTTC,CASRGQGAGSSYNEQFF
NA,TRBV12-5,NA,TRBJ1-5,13,TGTGCTAGTGGTTTGCCCGGGAATCAGCCCCAGCATTTT,CASGLPGNQPQHF
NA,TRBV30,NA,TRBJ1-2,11,TGTGCCTGGAGCGGGGCCGGAGGCTACACCTTC,CAWSGAGGYTF
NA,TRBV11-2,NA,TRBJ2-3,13,TGTGCCAGCAGCTTTAGCCCCTCAGATACGCAGTATTTT,CASSFSPSDTQYF
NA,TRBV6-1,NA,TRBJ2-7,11,TGTGCCAGCAGTTACGTGGACGAGCAGTACTTC,CASSYVDEQYF
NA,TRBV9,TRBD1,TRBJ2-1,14,TGTGCCAGCAGCGTAGGGGGACAGGCGGTTGAGCAGTTCTTC,CASSVGGQAVEQFF
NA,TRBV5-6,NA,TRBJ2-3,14,TGTGCCAGCAGCCAGCAGGGAAGCACAGATACGCAGTATTTT,CASSQQGSTDTQYF
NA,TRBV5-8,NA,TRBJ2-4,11,TGTGCCAGCAGCTTAGGCAACATTCAGTACTTC,CASSLGNIQYF
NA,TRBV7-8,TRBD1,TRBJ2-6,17,TGTGCCAGCAGCTTATCCCTGACAGGGGGCAAAGCCAACGTCCTGACTTTC,CASSLSLTGGKANVLTF
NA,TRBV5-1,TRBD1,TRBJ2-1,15,TGCGCCAGCAGCGAGGGACAGGGTGGCTACAATGAGCAGTTCTTC,CASSEGQGGYNEQFF
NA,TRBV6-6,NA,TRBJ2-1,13,TGTGCCAGCAGTTACACCCAGTACAATGAGCAGTTCTTC,CASSYTQYNEQFF
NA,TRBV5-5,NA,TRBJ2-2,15,TGTGCCAGCAGGAGAGGGAGTCCGAACACCGGGGAGCTGTTTTTT,CASRRGSPNTGELFF
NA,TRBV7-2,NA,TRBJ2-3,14,TGTGCCAGCAGCCGACAACCGGCACCCGATACGCAGTATTTT,CASSRQPAPDTQYF
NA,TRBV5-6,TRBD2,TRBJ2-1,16,TGTGCCAGCAGCGAGGGACTAGCGGGAGGTTTTAATGAGCAGTTCTTC,CASSEGLAGGFNEQFF
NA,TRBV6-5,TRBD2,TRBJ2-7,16,TGTGCCAGCAGTTACTCGACTAGCGGGCCCTCCTACGAGCAGTACTTC,CASSYSTSGPSYEQYF
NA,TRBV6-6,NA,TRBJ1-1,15,TGTGCCAGCACCCTCCTCCCACAGTCGGGCACTGAAGCTTTCTTT,CASTLLPQSGTEAFF
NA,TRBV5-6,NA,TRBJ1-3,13,TGTGCCAGCAGGTTCGGGTCTGGAAACACCATATATTTT,CASRFGSGNTIYF
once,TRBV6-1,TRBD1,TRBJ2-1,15,TGTGCCAGCAGTGGGGGACAGACTCTCTACAATGAGCAGTTCTTC,CASSGGQTLYNEQFF
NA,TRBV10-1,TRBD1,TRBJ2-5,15,TGCGCCAGCAGTAGCTCCGGACAGGCCCAAGAGACCCAGTACTTC,CASSSSGQAQETQYF
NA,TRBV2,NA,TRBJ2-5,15,TGTGCCAGCAGTGACCACCTAGGAATGGGCGAGACCCAGTACTTC,CASSDHLGMGETQYF
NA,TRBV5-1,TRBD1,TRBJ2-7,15,TGCGCCAGCACACTTAACGGACAGGGTGGGAGCGAGCAGTACTTC,CASTLNGQGGSEQYF
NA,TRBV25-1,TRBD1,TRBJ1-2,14,TGTGCCAGCAGTGACTCCAGGGGGGACTATGGCTACACCTTC,CASSDSRGDYGYTF
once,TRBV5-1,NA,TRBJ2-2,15,TGCGCCAGCAGCTTGGCCAGGGTGGATACCGGGGAGCTGTTTTTT,CASSLARVDTGELFF
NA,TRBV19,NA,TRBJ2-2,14,TGTGCCAGTAGACCGCCGAGTGACACCGGGGAGCTGTTTTTT,CASRPPSDTGELFF
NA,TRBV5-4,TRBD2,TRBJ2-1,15,TGTGCCAGCAGCTTGAGCGGGAGGGCCGGGGATGAGCAGTTCTTC,CASSLSGRAGDEQFF
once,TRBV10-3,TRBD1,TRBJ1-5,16,TGTGCCATCAGACTCACCCGGGACAGACCCAATCAGCCCCAGCATTTT,CAIRLTRDRPNQPQHF
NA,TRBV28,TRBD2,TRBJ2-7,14,TGTGCCAGCAGTGGGACTAGCGGTGCCTACGAGCAGTACTTC,CASSGTSGAYEQYF
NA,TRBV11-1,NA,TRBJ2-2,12,TGTGCCAGCAGCTTAAGGTCAGGGGAGCTGTTTTTT,CASSLRSGELFF
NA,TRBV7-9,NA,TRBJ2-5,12,TGTGCCAGCAGCCCAAGGGGAGAGACCCAGTACTTC,CASSPRGETQYF
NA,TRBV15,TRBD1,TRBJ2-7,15,TGTGCCACCAGCACTCGAGGGGGCGGTACCTACGAGCAGTACTTC,CATSTRGGGTYEQYF
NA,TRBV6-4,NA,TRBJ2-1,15,TGTGCCAGCAGTGACGTGCAGGACGGGTACAATGAGCAGTTCTTC,CASSDVQDGYNEQFF
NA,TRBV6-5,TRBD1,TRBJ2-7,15,TGTGCCAGCAGCCGGACAGGGGGCCTCTCCTACGAGCAGTACTTC,CASSRTGGLSYEQYF
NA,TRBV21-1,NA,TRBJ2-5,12,TGTGCCAGCAGAATCAGGGGAGAGACCCAGTACTTC,CASRIRGETQYF
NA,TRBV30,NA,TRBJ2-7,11,TGTGCCTGGAGTGTATCAAGCGAGCAGTACTTC,CAWSVSSEQYF
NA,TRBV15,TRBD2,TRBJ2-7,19,TGTGCCACCAGCAGAGATCTCCGTCGAGTAGCGGGAGGCCCCTACGAGCAGTACTTC,CATSRDLRRVAGGPYEQYF
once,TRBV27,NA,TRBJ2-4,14,TGTGCCAGCAGTTTATCGCACGGAGGGAACATTCAGTACTTC,CASSLSHGGNIQYF
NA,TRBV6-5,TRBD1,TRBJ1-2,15,TGTGCCAGCAGACCCCCGGGACAGGAGATGAATGGCTACACCTTC,CASRPPGQEMNGYTF
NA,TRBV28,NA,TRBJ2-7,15,TGTGCCAGCAGTTCCTTTATTGCCCGCACCTACGAGCAGTACTTC,CASSSFIARTYEQYF
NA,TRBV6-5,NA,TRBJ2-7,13,TGTGCCAGCAGTTATAACAGCGCCTACGAGCAGTACTTC,CASSYNSAYEQYF
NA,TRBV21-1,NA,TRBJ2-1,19,TGTGCCAGCAGCAAAGCCTATTCCGGGACAAAAAATATCTACAATGAGCAGTTCTTC,CASSKAYSGTKNIYNEQFF
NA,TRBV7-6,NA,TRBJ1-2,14,TGTGCCAGCAGCTTAGCCCCAGCGAACTATGGCTACACCTTC,CASSLAPANYGYTF
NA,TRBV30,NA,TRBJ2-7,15,TGTGCCTGGTGTCACCGGGACCGAGGATTCTACGAGCAGTACTTC,CAWCHRDRGFYEQYF
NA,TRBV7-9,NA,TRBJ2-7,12,TGTGCCAGCAGCTTAGGAGACATCGAGCAGTACTTC,CASSLGDIEQYF
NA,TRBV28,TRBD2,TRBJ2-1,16,TGTGCCAGCAGTTTATTCGGGACTAGCGGATACAATGAGCAGTTCTTC,CASSLFGTSGYNEQFF